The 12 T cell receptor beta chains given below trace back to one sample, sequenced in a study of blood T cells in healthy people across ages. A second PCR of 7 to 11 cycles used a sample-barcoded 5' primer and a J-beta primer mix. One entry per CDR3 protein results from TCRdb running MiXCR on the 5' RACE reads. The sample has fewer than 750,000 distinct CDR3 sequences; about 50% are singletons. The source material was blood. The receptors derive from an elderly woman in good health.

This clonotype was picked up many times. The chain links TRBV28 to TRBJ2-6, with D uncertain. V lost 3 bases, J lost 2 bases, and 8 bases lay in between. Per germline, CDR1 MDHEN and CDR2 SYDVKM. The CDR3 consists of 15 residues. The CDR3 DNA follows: TGTGCCAGCAGTTTCCGGCGTGCTGGGGCCAACGTCCTGACTTTC. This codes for CASSFRRAGANVLTF.

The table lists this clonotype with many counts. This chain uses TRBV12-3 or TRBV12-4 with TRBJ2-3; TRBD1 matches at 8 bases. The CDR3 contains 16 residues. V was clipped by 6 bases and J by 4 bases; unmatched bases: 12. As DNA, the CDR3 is TGTGCCAGCAGACCACCGATCAGGGGGCGGGCAGATACGCAGTATTTT. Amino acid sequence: CASRPPIRGRADTQYF.

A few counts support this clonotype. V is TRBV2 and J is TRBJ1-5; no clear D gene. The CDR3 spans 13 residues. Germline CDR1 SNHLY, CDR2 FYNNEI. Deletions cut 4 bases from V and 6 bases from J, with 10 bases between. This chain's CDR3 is CASSAMGGQPQHF. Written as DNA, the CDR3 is TGTGCCAGCAGTGCAATGGGAGGTCAGCCCCAGCATTTT.

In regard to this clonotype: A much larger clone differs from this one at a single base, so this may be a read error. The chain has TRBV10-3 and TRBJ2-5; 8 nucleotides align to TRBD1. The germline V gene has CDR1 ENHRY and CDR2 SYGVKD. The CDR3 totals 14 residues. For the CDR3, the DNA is TGTGCCATCAGCCCTCAGGGGGCCCAAGAGACCCCGTACTTC. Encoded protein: CAISPQGAQETPYF.

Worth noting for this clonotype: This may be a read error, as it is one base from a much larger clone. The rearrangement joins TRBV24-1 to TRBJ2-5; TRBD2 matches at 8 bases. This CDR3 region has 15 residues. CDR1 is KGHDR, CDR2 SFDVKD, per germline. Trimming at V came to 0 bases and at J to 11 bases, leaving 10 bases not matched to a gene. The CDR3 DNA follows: TGTGCCACCAGTGATTTGGGGACTAGTAGGAATGAGCAGTACTTC. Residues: CATSDLGTSRNEQYF.

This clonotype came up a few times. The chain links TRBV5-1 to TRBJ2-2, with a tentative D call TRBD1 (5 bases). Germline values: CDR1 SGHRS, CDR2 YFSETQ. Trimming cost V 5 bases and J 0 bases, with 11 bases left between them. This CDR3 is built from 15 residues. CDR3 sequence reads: CASRIDSSNTGELFF. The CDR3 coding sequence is TGCGCCAGCAGAATCGACAGCTCGAACACCGGGGAGCTGTTTTTT.

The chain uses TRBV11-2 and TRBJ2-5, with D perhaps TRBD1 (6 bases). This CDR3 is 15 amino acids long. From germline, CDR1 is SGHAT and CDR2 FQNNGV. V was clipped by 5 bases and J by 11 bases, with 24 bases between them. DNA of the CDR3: TGTGCCAGCAGCGTCACAGGGCCGCGGCGGAATGAGCAGTACTTC. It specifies CASSVTGPRRNEQYF.

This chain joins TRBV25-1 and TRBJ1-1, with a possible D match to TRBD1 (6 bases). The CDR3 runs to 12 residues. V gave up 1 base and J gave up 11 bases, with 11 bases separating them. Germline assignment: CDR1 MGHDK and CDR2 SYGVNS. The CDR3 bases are TGTGCCAGCAGTGAATGGAGGGGGTCGGCTTTCTTT. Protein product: CASSEWRGSAFF.

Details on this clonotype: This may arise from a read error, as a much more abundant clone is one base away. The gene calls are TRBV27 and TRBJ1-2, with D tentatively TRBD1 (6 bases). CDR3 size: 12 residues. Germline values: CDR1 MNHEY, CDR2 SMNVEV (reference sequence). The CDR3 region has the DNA TGTACCAGCCGGGACATACCCTATGGCTACACCTTC. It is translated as CTSRDIPYGYTF.

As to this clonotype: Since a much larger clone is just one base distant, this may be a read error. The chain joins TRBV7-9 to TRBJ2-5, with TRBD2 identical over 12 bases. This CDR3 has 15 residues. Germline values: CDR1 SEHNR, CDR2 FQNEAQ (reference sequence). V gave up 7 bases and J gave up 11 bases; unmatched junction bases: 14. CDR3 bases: TGTGCCAGCACCCTGACTAGCGGGGGAAACAATGAGCAGTACTTC. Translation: CASTLTSGGNNEQYF.

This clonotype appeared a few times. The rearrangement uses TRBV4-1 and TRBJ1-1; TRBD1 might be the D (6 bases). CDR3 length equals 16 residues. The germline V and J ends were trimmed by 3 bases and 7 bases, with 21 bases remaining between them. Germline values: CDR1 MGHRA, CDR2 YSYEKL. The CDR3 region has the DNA TGCGCCAGCAGCCAGATCAGGCGGGGGCAGAAGAGTGAAGCTTTCTTT. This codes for CASSQIRRGQKSEAFF.

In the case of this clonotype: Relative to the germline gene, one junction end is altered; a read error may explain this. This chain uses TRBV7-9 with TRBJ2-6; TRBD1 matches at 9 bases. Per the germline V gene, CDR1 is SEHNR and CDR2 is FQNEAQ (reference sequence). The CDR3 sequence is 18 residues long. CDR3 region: CASSTWGQGISGVNVLTF. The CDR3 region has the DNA TGTGCCAGCAGCACATGGGGACAGGGCATCTCTGGGGTCAACGTCCTGACTTTC.